Here is one T cell receptor beta chain with its context. It was with 60 Vbeta and 13 Jbeta primers that the PCR ran. In the original analysis: As a later analysis found, there were about 80 million unique TCR beta chains, of which roughly 11 million were shared. The protocol was immunoSEQ multiplex PCR, while the TCRdb copy is restricted to in-frame clones and leaves out a portion. V and J calls and clone size are copied from that table; D and trimming were computed from the DNA. Found here are some 150,000 clones, roughly 81% of them singletons; the top ten hold around 2%. The data were taken from a study of cytomegalovirus exposure and HLA in healthy donors. V shed 2 bases and J shed 3 bases, with 22 bases lying between them. This CDR3 is 18 amino acids long. The germline V gene has CDR1 SGHTA and CDR2 FQGTGA.

The sample was PBMCs. The receptor was isolated from a woman in her late teens or twenties in good health and CMV-seronegative. The gene calls are TRBV7-3 and TRBJ1-1; D call uncertain. CDR3 DNA sequence: TGTGCCAGCAGCTTATTGCTCTGTTACACCCTGGTCCACACTGAAGCTTTCTTT. Protein: CASSLLLCYTLVHTEAFF.